Here is one TCR beta chain with its context. Its antigen remains unknown. The data were produced by immunoSEQ multiplex PCR, yet TCRdb's version contains in-frame clones alone and is incomplete. The sample has over 45,000 clones, 88% seen once. This entry is derived from a study of OX40 agonist ivuxolimab in advanced cancers. Study in general: Ivuxolimab is an agonistic anti-OX40 (CD134) antibody, and patients were treated with it. Partial responses were achieved by three patients: one hepatocellular carcinoma, two cutaneous melanoma. Study-wide points: Within 6 weeks, CD4+ and CD8+ blood T cells expanded clonally at 0.1 to 3.0 mg/kg.

Germline loops: CDR1 SQVTM, CDR2 ANQGSEA. This CDR3 contains 13 residues. V lost 6 bases, J lost 1 base, and 12 bases lay in between. The chain joins TRBV29-1 to TRBJ1-1, with D unclear. Sequences were derived from CD4+ or CD8+ T cells sorted from blood, sampled in a trial of the OX40 agonist ivuxolimab. The sequence came from an adult with an advanced solid tumor such as melanoma, head and neck, liver or kidney cancer. The DNA of the CDR3 is TGCAGCGTGGCTGGAGGAGCGAACACTGAAGCTTTCTTT. Translating gives CSVAGGANTEAFF.